The clone carrying this T cell receptor beta chain was counted once. Its antigen is currently unknown. Single viable CD3+CD4+CD8-CD45RO+ cells were sorted as the memory CD4+ T cells. Positive selection with CD4 microbeads enriched total CD4+ T cells. These data belong to a study of memory CD4+ T cells and cytomegalovirus serostatus. Study-wide results and caveats: Repertoires predicted CMV serostatus with median bootstrapped AUC of about 0.95.

Here immunoSEQ multiplex PCR was the method, and the copy in TCRdb shows in-frame clones only, minus some. The sample carries tens of thousands of clones, 78% recorded once. Germline CDR1 SNHLY, CDR2 FYNNEI. The CDR3 is made up of 14 amino acids. V gave up 7 bases and J gave up 3 bases, with 14 bases separating them. The V gene is TRBV2, the J gene TRBJ2-3, with D tentatively TRBD2 (6 bases). Sample: memory CD4+ T cells from blood. This receptor was identified in an adult in good health and CMV-seronegative. The DNA for the CDR3 is TGTGCCAGCAAGCGGGTGGTGGGGACAGATACGCAGTATTTT. It is translated as CASKRVVGTDTQYF.